This section outlines one T cell receptor beta chain sequence together with its context. What it binds is not known. CDR3 length: 15 amino acids. Germline V CDR1 and CDR2: SGHDN, FVKESK. The ends were cut back, 4 bases at V and 3 bases at J, with 15 bases in the middle. The data originate from a study of lymphopenia after photon versus proton radiotherapy. Findings and limits, study-wide: Post-nadir TCR diversity decline inversely tracked overall survival among those who died. Only patients who died were analyzed for survival; proton advantage is unproven. Oligoclonal CD8+ Temra expansion after nadir drove photon patients' diversity drop. Proton therapy kept repertoires fairly stable, unlike photons, which gained effector/memory cells.

Libraries were prepared by immunoSEQ multiplex PCR; TCRdb keeps only in-frame clonotypes and omits some of them. There are under 70,000 clones in the sample; 80% to 95% occur only once, and roughly 2.3% lies in the top ten. V gene TRBV14 combines with J gene TRBJ1-1; D possibly corresponds to TRBD1 (5 bases). This TCR was recovered from a woman aged 40 to 49 with cholangiocarcinoma. This specimen consisted of peripheral blood, obtained from a patient treated with photon-based radiotherapy. CDR3 protein: CASSLKPGLYTEAFF. CDR3 DNA: TGTGCCAGCAGCCTAAAACCGGGACTATACACTGAAGCTTTCTTT.